This T cell receptor (beta chain) was sequenced during a study of T cells in Graves' hyperthyroidism and ophthalmopathy. Amplification targeted TCR beta CDR3 regions from RNA transcripts. HTBI primers drove first-round RT-PCR of the TCR CDR3. TCRdb re-called the multiplex PCR reads with MiXCR, one entry per CDR3 protein. This sample has around 600,000 distinct CDR3 sequences, with approximately 15% found just once. As concerns this clonotype: Given a much more abundant clone one base away, this may be a read error.

There are 14 residues in the CDR3. The germline V gene encodes CDR1 SGHTA and CDR2 FQGNSA. Sequenced material: blood. V is TRBV7-2 and J is TRBJ2-1; possibly TRBD1 for D (6 bases). This receptor was obtained from a woman aged 18 to 35 with Graves' ophthalmopathy. The CDR3 reads CVSSATHRENEQFF. As DNA, the CDR3 is TGTGTCAGCAGCGCCACTCACAGGGAAAATGAGCAGTTCTTC.